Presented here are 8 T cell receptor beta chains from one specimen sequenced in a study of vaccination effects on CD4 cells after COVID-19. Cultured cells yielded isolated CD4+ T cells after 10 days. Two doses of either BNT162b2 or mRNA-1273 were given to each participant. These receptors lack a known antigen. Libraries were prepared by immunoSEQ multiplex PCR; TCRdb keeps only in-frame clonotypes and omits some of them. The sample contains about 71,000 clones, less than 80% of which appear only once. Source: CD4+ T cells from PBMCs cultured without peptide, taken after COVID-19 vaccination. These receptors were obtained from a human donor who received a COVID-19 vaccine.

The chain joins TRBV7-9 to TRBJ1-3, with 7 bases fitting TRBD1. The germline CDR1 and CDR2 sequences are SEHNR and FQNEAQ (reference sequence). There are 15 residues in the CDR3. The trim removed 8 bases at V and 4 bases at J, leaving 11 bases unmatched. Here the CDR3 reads CASGEQQGHGNTIYF. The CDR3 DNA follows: TGTGCCAGCGGAGAACAACAGGGGCACGGAAACACCATATATTTT.

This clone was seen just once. DNA for the CDR3: TGCGCCAGCAGCCAAGATAAGGAGACAGGCGGCTACACCTTC. It is translated as CASSQDKETGGYTF. The chain recombines TRBV4-1 with TRBJ1-2, with TRBD1 as a possible D gene (6 bases). The CDR3 sequence is 14 residues long. V was cut by 0 bases and J by 8 bases, with 13 bases left in between. Germline values: CDR1 MGHRA, CDR2 YSYEKL.

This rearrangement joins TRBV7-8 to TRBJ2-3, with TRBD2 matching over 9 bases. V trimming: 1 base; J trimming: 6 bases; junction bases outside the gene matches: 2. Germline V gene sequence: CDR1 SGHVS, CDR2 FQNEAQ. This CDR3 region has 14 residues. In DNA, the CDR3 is TGTGCCAGCAGCTTAGAAACTAGCGGGGATACGCAGTATTTT. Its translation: CASSLETSGDTQYF.

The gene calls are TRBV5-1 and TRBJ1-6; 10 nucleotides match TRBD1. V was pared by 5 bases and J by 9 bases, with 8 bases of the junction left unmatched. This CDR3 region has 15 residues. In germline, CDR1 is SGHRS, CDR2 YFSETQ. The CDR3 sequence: CASRRTGQGISPLHF. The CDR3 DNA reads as TGCGCCAGCAGGAGAACGGGACAGGGGATTTCACCCCTCCACTTT.

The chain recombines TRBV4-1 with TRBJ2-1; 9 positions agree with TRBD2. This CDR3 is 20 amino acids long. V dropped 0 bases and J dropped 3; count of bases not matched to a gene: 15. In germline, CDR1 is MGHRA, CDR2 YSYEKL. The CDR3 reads CASSQDPVSGGLNHYNEQFF. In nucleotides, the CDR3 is TGCGCCAGCAGCCAAGATCCGGTTAGCGGGGGCCTCAACCACTACAATGAGCAGTTCTTC.

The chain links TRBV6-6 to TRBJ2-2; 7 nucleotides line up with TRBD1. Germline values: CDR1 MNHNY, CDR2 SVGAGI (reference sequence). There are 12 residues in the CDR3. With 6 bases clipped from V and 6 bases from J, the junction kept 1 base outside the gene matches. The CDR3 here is CASRDRAGELFF. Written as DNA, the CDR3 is TGTGCCAGCAGAGACAGGGCCGGGGAGCTGTTTTTT.

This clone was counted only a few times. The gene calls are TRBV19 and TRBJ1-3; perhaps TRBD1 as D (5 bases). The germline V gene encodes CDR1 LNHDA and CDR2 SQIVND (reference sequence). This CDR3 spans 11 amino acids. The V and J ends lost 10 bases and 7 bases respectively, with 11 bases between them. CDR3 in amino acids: CATHEGNTIYF. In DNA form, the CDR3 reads TGTGCCACCCATGAGGGGAACACCATATATTTT.

The CDR3 loop is CASSLGYTSSEAFF. DNA for the CDR3: TGTGCCAGCAGCTTAGGGTACACTAGTTCTGAAGCTTTCTTT. This chain links TRBV11-2 with TRBJ1-1, with no clear D. CDR1 SGHAT and CDR2 FQNNGV come from the germline V gene. The length of the CDR3 is 14 residues. V gave up 1 base and J gave up 6 bases, with 12 bases separating them.